This T cell receptor (beta chain) is from a study of identical twins. Whole-study results and caveats: Compared with unrelated sharing, twin-shared out-of-frame alpha sequences had more low-probability sequences. Out-of-frame TCR alpha sharing observed in monozygotic twins exceeded model estimates.

Germline V gives CDR1 MNHEY, CDR2 SMNVEV (reference sequence). This CDR3 has 14 residues. The V end lost 6 bases, the J end lost 5 bases, and 13 bases lay between the germline ends. This clonotype was observed at least ten times. Its antigen is currently unknown. The cDNA had a unique molecular identifier and a template-switch universal primer site. TCRdb used MiXCR to reprocess the 5' RACE reads, holding one entry per CDR3 protein. Found here are around 280,000 distinct CDR3 sequences, less than 9% of them singletons; the top ten hold over 2%. A further study also used this sample, focusing on yellow fever vaccine responses in identical twins.

V usage is TRBV27 and J usage is TRBJ2-2; D possibly uses TRBD1 or TRBD2 (5 bases each). This clonotype originated in a woman younger than 30 in good health. Sequenced: memory (CD45RO+) T cells sorted from blood. CDR3 sequence reads: CASSPGWGTGELFF. The CDR3 region has the DNA TGTGCCAGCAGCCCCGGCTGGGGGACCGGGGAGCTGTTTTTT.